This T cell receptor beta chain is drawn from a study of cytomegalovirus exposure and HLA in healthy donors. Study-level points and caveats: Listed as cytomegalovirus-associated were around 160 TCR beta chains.

Germline V gene sequence: CDR1 SGHDT, CDR2 YYEEEE. This CDR3 contains 12 residues. V lost 5 bases to trimming and J lost 3 bases, with 9 bases between them. As concerns this clone: Its antigen is as yet unknown.

Assay: immunoSEQ multiplex PCR; the TCRdb copy retains only in-frame clones and omits some. The data contain more than 65,000 clones, about 96% of them singletons. V gene TRBV5-6 combines with J gene TRBJ2-7; D is ambiguous. This TCR was sampled from a woman aged 18-29 years in good health and CMV-seronegative. Sequencing was carried out using PBMCs. CDR3 DNA sequence: TGTGCCAGCAGAGCCGTTAACTACGAGCAGTACTTC. It yields the protein CASRAVNYEQYF.